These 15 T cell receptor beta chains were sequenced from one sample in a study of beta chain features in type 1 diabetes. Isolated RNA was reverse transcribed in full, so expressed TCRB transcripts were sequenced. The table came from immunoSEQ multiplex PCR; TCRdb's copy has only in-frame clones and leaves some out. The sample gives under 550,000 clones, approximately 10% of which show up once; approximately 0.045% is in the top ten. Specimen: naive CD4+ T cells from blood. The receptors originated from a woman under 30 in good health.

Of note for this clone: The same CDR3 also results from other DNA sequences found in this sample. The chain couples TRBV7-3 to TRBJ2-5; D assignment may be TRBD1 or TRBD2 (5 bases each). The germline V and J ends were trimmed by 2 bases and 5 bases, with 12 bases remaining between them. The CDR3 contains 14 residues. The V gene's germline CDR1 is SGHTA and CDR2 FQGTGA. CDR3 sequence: CASSLSGPGETQYF. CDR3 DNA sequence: TGTGCCAGCAGCTTATCGGGGCCTGGGGAGACCCAGTACTTC.

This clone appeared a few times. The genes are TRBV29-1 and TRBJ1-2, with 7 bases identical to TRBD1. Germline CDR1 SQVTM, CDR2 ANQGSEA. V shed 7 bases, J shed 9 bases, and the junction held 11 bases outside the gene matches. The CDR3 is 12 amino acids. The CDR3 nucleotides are TGCAGCGCCCGGGACAGCCGAGACCGCTACACCTTC. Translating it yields CSARDSRDRYTF.

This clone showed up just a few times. The CDR3 nucleotides read TGTGCCAGCAATTCTGACGGGAGCTCCTACGAGCAGTACTTC. It specifies CASNSDGSSYEQYF. J is TRBJ2-7 and V is TRBV11-2, with D possibly being TRBD2 (6 bases). The germline gives CDR1 SGHAT, CDR2 FQNNGV. The CDR3 contains 14 residues. V lost 7 bases, J lost 0 bases, and 13 bases lay in between.

The CDR3 nucleotides read TGTGCCAGCAGTTACGGTGCTAGCACAGATACGCAGTATTTT. It encodes CASSYGASTDTQYF. The V and J genes are TRBV6-6 and TRBJ2-3; D is unclear. This CDR3 is built from 14 residues. The V and J ends lost 2 bases and 0 bases respectively, with 6 bases between them. CDR1 MNHNY and CDR2 SVGAGI come from the germline V gene (reference sequence).

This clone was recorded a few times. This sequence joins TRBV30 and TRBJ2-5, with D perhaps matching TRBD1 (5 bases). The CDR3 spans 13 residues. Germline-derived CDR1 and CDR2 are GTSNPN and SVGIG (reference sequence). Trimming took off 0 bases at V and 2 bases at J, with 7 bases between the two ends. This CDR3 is CAWSVRQQETQYF. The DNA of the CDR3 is TGTGCCTGGAGTGTTCGACAGCAAGAGACCCAGTACTTC. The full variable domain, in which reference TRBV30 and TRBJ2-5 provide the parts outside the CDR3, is SQTIHQWPATLVQPVGSPLSLECTVEGTSNPNLYWYRQAAGRGLQLLFYSVGIGQISSEVPQNLSASRPQDRQFILSSKKLLLSDSGFYLCAWSVRQQETQYFGPGTRLLVL.

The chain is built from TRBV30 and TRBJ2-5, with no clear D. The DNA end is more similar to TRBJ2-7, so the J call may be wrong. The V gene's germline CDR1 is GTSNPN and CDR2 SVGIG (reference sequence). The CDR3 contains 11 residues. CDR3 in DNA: TGTGCCTGGAGTATCTTCTACGAGCAGTACTTC. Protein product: CAWSIFYEQYF.

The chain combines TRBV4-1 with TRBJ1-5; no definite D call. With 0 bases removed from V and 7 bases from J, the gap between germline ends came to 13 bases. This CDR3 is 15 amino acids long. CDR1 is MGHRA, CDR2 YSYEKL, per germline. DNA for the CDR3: TGCGCCAGCAGCCAAGATGGGGTGAGGCTCCAGCCCCAGCATTTT. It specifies CASSQDGVRLQPQHF.

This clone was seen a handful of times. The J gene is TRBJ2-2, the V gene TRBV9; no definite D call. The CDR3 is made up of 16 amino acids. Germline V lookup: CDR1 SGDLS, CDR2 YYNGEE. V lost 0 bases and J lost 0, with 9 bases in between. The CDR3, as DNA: TGTGCCAGCAGCGTAGACAGACCCGCGAACACCGGGGAGCTGTTTTTT. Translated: CASSVDRPANTGELFF. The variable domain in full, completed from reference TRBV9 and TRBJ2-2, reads DSGVTQTPKHLITATGQRVTLRCSPRSGDLSVYWYQQSLDQGLQFLIQYYNGEERAKGNILERFSAQQFPDLHSELNLSSLELGDSALYFCASSVDRPANTGELFFGEGSRLTVL.

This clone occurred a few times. This chain's CDR3 is CASSPGTSGPDTQYF. CDR3 in DNA: TGTGCCAGCAGCCCGGGTACTAGCGGTCCAGATACGCAGTATTTT. The rearrangement uses TRBV7-2 and TRBJ2-3, with 8 bases aligning to TRBD2. J gave up 4 bases and V 5 bases, and 8 bases lay outside the gene matches. This CDR3 has 15 amino acids. CDR1 is SGHTA and CDR2 is FQGNSA in the germline V gene.

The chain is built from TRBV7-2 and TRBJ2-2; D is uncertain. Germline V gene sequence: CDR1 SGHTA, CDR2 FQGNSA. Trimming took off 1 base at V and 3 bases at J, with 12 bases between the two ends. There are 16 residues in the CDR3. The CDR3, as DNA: TGTGCCAGCAGCTTAGTGGTTCGAAGGGACACCGGGGAGCTGTTTTTT. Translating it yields CASSLVVRRDTGELFF.

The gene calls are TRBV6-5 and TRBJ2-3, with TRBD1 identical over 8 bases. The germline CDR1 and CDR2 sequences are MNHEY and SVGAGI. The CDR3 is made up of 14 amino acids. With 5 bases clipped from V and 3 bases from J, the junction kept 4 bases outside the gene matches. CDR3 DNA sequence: TGTGCCAGCAGTGCCCGACAGGGGACAGATACGCAGTATTTT. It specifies CASSARQGTDTQYF.

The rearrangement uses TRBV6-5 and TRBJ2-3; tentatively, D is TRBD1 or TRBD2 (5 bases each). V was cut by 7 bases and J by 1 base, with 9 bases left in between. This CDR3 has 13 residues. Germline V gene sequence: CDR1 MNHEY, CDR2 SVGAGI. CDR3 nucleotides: TGTGCCAGCACGGGGCCTGGCACAGATACGCAGTATTTT. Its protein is CASTGPGTDTQYF.

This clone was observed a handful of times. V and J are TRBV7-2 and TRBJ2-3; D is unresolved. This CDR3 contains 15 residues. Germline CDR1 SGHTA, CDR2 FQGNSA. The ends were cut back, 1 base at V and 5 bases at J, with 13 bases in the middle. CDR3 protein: CASSLDGPRRDTQYF. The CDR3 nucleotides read TGTGCCAGCAGCTTAGACGGACCCAGGAGAGATACGCAGTATTTT.

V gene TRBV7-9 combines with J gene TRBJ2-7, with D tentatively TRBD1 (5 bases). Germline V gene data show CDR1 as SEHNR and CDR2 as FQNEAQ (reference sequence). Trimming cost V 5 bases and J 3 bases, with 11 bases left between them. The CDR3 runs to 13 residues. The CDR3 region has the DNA TGTGCCAGCAGCCTAAAGGGGCTCTACGAGCAGTACTTC. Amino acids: CASSLKGLYEQYF. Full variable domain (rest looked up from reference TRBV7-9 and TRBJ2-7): DTGVSQNPRHKITKRGQNVTFRCDPISEHNRLYWYRQTLGQGPEFLTYFQNEAQLEKSRLLSDRFSAERPKGSFSTLEIQRTEQGDSAMYLCASSLKGLYEQYFGPGTRLTVT.

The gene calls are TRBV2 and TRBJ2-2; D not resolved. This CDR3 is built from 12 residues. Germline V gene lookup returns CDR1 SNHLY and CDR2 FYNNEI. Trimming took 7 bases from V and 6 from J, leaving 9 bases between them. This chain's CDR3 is CASIRQAGELFF. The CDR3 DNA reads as TGTGCCAGCATTCGTCAGGCCGGGGAGCTGTTTTTT.